The 12 T cell receptor beta chains below come from one sample, sequenced in a study of response to subunit inactivated influenza vaccine. MiXCR, applied by TCRdb to the RT-PCR reads, yields one record per CDR3 protein. The sample shows around 540,000 distinct CDR3 sequences, roughly 12% of them seen only once. Sequencing used PBMCs from blood, obtained on the day of vaccination. The receptors stem from a man aged 50-59 years who received an inactivated influenza vaccine.

This clonotype was seen a handful of times. V gene TRBV7-3 combines with J gene TRBJ2-7; D ambiguous. This CDR3 region has 14 residues. The germline V gene has CDR1 SGHTA and CDR2 FQGTGA. V gave up 6 bases and J gave up 4 bases, with 16 bases separating them. CDR3 in DNA: TGTGCCAGCAGTCTAAGTGGCGCAGGATACGAGCAGTACTTC. Protein: CASSLSGAGYEQYF.

The V call is TRBV7-8, the J call TRBJ2-5; 10 nucleotides agree with TRBD1. CDR3 length: 17 residues. CDR1 and CDR2 from the germline V gene are SGHVS and FQNEAQ. V was clipped by 1 base and J by 5 bases; unmatched bases: 10. CDR3 in DNA: TGTGCCAGCAGCTTAGGAGGGGACAGGGGTGGATGGGAGACCCAGTACTTC. Its translation is CASSLGGDRGGWETQYF. Supplemented by reference TRBV7-8 and TRBJ2-5, the full variable domain reads GAGVSQSPRYKVAKRGQDVALRCDPISGHVSLFWYQQALGQGPEFLTYFQNEAQLDKSGLPSDRFFAERPEGSVSTLKIQRTQQEDSAVYLCASSLGGDRGGWETQYFGPGTRLLVL.

This clonotype was observed many times. The chain has TRBV7-9 and TRBJ2-2; 8 bases match TRBD1. The CDR3 runs to 15 residues. The ends lost 4 bases at V and 3 bases at J; junction bases unmatched: 4. Germline CDR1 is SEHNR and CDR2 is FQNEAQ (reference sequence). The CDR3 protein is CASSYRGDHTGELFF. CDR3 in DNA: TGTGCCAGCAGCTACAGGGGGGACCACACCGGGGAGCTGTTTTTT.

In its sample, this clonotype was seen a few times. The chain has TRBV29-1 and TRBJ2-7; D unclear. Trimming removed 7 bases from V and 2 bases from J, with 12 bases in between. This CDR3 spans 12 amino acids. Per the germline V gene, CDR1 is SQVTM and CDR2 is ANQGSEA. CDR3 sequence: CSAQKAAYEQYF. The CDR3, as DNA: TGCAGCGCCCAAAAGGCAGCCTACGAGCAGTACTTC.

V usage is TRBV15 and J usage is TRBJ2-6; 9 bases line up with TRBD1. V dropped 1 base and J dropped 0; count of bases not matched to a gene: 7. Germline lookup yields CDR1 LNHNV and CDR2 YYDKDF (reference sequence). The CDR3 spans 19 residues. CDR3 DNA: TGTGCCACCAGCAGAGGGTCTTGGACAGGGGTCTCTGGGGCCAACGTCCTGACTTTC. It translates to CATSRGSWTGVSGANVLTF.

The genes are TRBV7-2 and TRBJ2-7; D may match TRBD1 or TRBD2 (6 bases each). From germline, CDR1 is SGHTA and CDR2 FQGNSA. CDR3 size: 14 residues. V was cut by 5 bases and J by 6 bases, with 17 bases left in between. CDR3 coding DNA: TGTGCCAGCAGCGGGGGGCTAGCGTGGGTCGAGCAGTACTTC. As protein: CASSGGLAWVEQYF.

This chain connects TRBV7-2 to TRBJ2-7, with 7 bases fitting TRBD2. Trimming took 6 bases from V and 3 from J; bases not matched to a gene: 11. CDR3 size: 15 residues. CDR1 SGHTA and CDR2 FQGNSA come from the germline V gene. Written as DNA, the CDR3 is TGTGCCAGCAGGTCGGGGGGAGGATTGGGCTACGAGCAGTACTTC. Translated: CASRSGGGLGYEQYF.

This clonotype has a count of ten or more. The CDR3 coding sequence is TGCGCCAGCAGCTTGGGACAGCCCAATAGCAATCAGCCCCAGCATTTT. Its protein product is CASSLGQPNSNQPQHF. This chain connects TRBV5-1 to TRBJ1-5, with D maybe TRBD1 (5 bases). V lost 0 bases and J 0 bases, leaving 10 bases between the germline ends. Germline V gene data show CDR1 as SGHRS and CDR2 as YFSETQ. The CDR3 consists of 16 residues.

This chain links TRBV5-1 with TRBJ1-2; the match to TRBD1 covers 9 bases. Germline V gives CDR1 SGHRS, CDR2 YFSETQ. CDR3 length equals 15 residues. V shed 0 bases, J shed 6 bases, and the junction held 6 bases outside the gene matches. The CDR3 region is CASSLAVGQGNGYTF. The CDR3 DNA is TGCGCCAGCAGCTTGGCCGTGGGACAGGGAAATGGCTACACCTTC.

The chain has TRBV20-1 and TRBJ1-4; D possibly corresponds to TRBD1 (5 bases). The CDR3 consists of 14 residues. V was trimmed by 0 bases and J by 7 bases, leaving 12 bases between them. Per the germline V gene, CDR1 is DFQATT and CDR2 is SNEGSKA (reference sequence). The CDR3 sequence is CSARDQGTGEKLFF. The DNA for the CDR3 is TGCAGTGCTAGAGATCAAGGGACTGGTGAAAAACTGTTTTTT.

This clonotype was seen more than once but under ten times. CDR3 protein: CATSDADRAGASNTGELFF. For the CDR3, the DNA is TGTGCCACCAGTGACGCAGACAGAGCGGGTGCCTCGAACACCGGGGAGCTGTTTTTT. V and J are TRBV24-1 and TRBJ2-2, with a tentative D call TRBD2 (6 bases). The CDR3 consists of 19 residues. The V and J ends lost 4 bases and 0 bases respectively, with 20 bases between them. Germline CDR1 is KGHDR and CDR2 is SFDVKD.

The rearrangement uses TRBV20-1 and TRBJ2-2; D may correspond to TRBD1 or TRBD2 (5 bases each). The V end lost 6 bases, the J end lost 5 bases, and 16 bases lay between the germline ends. Germline CDR1 is DFQATT and CDR2 is SNEGSKA (reference sequence). The CDR3 loop spans 14 amino acids. The CDR3 reads CSATGPLTTGELFF. In DNA form, the CDR3 reads TGCAGTGCGACGGGACCCCTAACAACCGGGGAGCTGTTTTTT.